This record looks at one TCR beta chain sequence and its context. The CDR3 has 12 residues. Germline V lookup: CDR1 SGHAT, CDR2 FQNNGV. V lost 1 base and J 9 bases, leaving 7 bases between the germline ends. This record belongs to a study of blood T cell repertoires in COVID-19. Study background: T cells, B-cell-depleted T cells, or PBMCs supplied cDNA or gDNA.

As handled by the study authors: Reference gene primer amplification gave estimated nucleated cell counts. TCRdb's table, derived via immunoSEQ multiplex PCR, lists solely in-frame clones and lacks some. The D gene and trimming were derived from the DNA, and the V and J assignments and clone size from that table. The data contain approximately 330,000 clones, roughly 90% of them singletons. This sequence originates from a woman aged 45-65 years with active or convalescent COVID-19. V and J are TRBV11-2 and TRBJ2-1; D is ambiguous. Sequencing used peripheral blood. The chain's CDR3 is CASSLGLVEQFF. DNA of the CDR3: TGTGCCAGCAGCTTAGGGCTAGTTGAGCAGTTCTTC.